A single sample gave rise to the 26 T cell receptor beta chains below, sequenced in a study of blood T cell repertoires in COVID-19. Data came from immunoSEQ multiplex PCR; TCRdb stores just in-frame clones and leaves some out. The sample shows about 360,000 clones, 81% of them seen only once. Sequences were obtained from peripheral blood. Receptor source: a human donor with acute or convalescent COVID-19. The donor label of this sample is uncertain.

The DNA of the CDR3 is TGTGCCAGCAGGGGGACAGGGGGAAACACCATATATTTT. Amino acid sequence: CASRGTGGNTIYF. The rearrangement joins TRBV3-1 (or the pseudogene TRBV3-2) to TRBJ1-3; 9 bases line up with TRBD1. The CDR3 spans 13 residues. J was trimmed by 4 bases and V by 6 bases; bases with no gene match: 1. Germline V gene lookup returns CDR1 LGHDT and CDR2 YNNKEL (reference sequence).

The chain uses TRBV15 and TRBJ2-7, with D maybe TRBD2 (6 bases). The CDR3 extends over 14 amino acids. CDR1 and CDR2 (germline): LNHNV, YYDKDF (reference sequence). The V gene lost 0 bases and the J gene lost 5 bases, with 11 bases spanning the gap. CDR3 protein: CATSREWEVHEQYF. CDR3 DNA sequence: TGTGCCACCAGCAGAGAATGGGAGGTCCACGAGCAGTACTTC.

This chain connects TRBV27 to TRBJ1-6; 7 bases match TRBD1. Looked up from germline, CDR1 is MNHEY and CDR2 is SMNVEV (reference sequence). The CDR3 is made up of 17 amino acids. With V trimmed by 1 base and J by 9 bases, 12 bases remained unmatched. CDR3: CASSLLPAVAGGSPLHF. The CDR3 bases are TGTGCCAGCAGTTTATTGCCAGCGGTGGCAGGGGGTTCACCCCTCCACTTT.

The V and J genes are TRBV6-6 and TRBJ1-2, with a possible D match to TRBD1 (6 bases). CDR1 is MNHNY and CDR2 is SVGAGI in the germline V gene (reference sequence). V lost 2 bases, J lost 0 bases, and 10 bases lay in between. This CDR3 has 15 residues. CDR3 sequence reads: CASSYVAGANYGYTF. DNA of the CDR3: TGTGCCAGCAGTTACGTCGCAGGGGCTAACTATGGCTACACCTTC.

CDR3 region: CASSLVTGEGLQFF. CDR3 coding DNA: TGTGCCAGCAGCCTCGTTACGGGAGAGGGATTGCAGTTCTTC. The rearrangement uses TRBV5-6 and TRBJ2-1, with D possibly being TRBD2 (6 bases). The CDR3 contains 14 residues. V gave up 4 bases and J gave up 12 bases, with 20 bases separating them. Germline assignment: CDR1 SGHDT and CDR2 YYEEEE.

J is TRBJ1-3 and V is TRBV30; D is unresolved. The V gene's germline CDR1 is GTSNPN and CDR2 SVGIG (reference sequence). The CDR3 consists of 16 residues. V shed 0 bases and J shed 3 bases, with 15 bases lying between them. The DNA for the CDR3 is TGTGCCTGGAGTGTAAGTTCCGTCCCCGGTGGAAACACCATATATTTT. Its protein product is CAWSVSSVPGGNTIYF. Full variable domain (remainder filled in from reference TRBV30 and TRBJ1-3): SQTIHQWPATLVQPVGSPLSLECTVEGTSNPNLYWYRQAAGRGLQLLFYSVGIGQISSEVPQNLSASRPQDRQFILSSKKLLLSDSGFYLCAWSVSSVPGGNTIYFGEGSWLTVV.

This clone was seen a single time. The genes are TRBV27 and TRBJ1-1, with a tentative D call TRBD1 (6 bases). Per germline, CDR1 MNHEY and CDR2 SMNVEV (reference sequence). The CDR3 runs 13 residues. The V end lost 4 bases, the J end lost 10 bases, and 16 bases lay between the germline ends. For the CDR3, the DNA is TGTGCCAGCAGTTCCCCAGGGACATGGAGAGCTTTCTTT. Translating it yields CASSSPGTWRAFF.

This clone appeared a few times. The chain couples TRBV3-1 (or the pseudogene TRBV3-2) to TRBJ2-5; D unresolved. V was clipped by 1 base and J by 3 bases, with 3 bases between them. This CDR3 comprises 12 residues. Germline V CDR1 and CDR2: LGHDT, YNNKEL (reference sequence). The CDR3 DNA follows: TGTGCCAGCAGCCAAGTCAAAGAGACCCAGTACTTC. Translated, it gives CASSQVKETQYF.

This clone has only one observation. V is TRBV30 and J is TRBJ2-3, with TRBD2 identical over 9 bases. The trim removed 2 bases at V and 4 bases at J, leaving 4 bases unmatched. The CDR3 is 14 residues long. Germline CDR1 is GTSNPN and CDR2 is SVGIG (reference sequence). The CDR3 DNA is TGTGCCTGGAGTCGGGCGGGAGGGGCAGATACGCAGTATTTT. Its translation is CAWSRAGGADTQYF.

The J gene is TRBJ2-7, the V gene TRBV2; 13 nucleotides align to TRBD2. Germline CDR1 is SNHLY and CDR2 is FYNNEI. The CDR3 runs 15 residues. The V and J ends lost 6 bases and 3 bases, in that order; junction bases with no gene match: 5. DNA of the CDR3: TGTGCCAGCAGACCTAGGACTAGCGGGGGCTACGAGCAGTACTTC. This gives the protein CASRPRTSGGYEQYF.

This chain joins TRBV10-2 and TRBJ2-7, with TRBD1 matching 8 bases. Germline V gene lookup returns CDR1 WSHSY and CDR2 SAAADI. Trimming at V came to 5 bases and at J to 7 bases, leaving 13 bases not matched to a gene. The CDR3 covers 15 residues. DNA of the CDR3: TGCGCCAGCAGTTCCGTCCTCGGCAGGGGGCAAGAGCAGTACTTC. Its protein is CASSSVLGRGQEQYF.

The DNA of the CDR3 is TGTGCCAGCAGTACTATCCTGGATGGCTACACCTTC. Amino acids: CASSTILDGYTF. The rearrangement uses TRBV12-3 or TRBV12-4 and TRBJ1-2; D ambiguous. V was shortened by 5 bases and J by 6 bases, with 10 bases between the two germline ends. The CDR3 runs 12 residues.

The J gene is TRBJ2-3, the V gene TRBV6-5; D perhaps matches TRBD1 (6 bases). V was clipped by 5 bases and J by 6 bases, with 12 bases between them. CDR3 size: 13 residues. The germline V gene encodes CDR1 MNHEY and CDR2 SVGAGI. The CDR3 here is CASSPAGADTQYF. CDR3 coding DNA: TGTGCCAGCAGTCCCGCAGGGGCGGATACGCAGTATTTT.

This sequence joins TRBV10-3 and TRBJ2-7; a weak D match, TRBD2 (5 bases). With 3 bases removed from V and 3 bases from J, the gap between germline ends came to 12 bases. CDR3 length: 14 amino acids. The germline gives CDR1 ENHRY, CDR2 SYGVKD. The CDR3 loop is CAISDGDQRYEQYF. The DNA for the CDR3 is TGTGCCATCAGTGACGGGGATCAACGCTACGAGCAGTACTTC.

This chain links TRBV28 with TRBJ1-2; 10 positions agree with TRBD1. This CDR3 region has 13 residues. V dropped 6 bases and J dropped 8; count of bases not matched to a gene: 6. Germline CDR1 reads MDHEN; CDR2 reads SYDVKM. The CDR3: CASRTGTGVGYTF. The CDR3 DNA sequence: TGTGCCAGCAGAACCGGGACAGGGGTCGGCTACACCTTC.

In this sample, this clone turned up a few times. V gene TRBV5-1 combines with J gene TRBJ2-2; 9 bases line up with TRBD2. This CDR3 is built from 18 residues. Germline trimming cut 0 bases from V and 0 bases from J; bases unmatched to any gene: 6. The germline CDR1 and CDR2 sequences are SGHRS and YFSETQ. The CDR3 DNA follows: TGCGCCAGCAGCTTGGAGGCTAGCGGGACCTCGAACACCGGGGAGCTGTTTTTT. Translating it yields CASSLEASGTSNTGELFF.

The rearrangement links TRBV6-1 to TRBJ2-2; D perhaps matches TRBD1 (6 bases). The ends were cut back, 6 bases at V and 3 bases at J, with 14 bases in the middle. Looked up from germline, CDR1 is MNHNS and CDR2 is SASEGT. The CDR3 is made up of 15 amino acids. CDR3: CASRTTGLDTGELFF. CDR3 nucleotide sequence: TGTGCCAGCAGAACAACAGGGTTGGACACCGGGGAGCTGTTTTTT.

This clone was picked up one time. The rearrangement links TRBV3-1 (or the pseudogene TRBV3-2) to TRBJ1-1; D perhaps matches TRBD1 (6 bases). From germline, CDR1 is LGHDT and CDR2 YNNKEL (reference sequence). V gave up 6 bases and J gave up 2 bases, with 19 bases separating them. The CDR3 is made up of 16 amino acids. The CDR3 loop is CASSRQVQGGNTEAFF. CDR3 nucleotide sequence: TGTGCCAGCAGTCGACAGGTCCAAGGGGGTAACACTGAAGCTTTCTTT.

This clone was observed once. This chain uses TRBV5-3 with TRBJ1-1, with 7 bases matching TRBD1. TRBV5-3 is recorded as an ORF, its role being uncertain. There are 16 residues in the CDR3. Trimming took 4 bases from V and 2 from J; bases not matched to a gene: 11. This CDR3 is CARSPRQGAFNTEAFF. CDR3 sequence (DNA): TGTGCCAGAAGCCCGAGACAGGGCGCATTTAACACTGAAGCTTTCTTT.

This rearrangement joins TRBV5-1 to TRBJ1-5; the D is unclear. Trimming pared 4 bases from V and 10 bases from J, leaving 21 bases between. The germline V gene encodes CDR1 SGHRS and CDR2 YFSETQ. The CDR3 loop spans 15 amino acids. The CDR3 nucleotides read TGCGCCAGCAGCCCTGGAACACAGCGAGGGTCCCCCCAGCATTTT. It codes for CASSPGTQRGSPQHF.

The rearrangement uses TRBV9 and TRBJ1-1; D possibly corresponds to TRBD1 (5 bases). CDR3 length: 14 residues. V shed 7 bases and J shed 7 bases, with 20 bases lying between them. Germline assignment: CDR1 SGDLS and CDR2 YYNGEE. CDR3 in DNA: TGTGCCAGCCACCCGGGGGTGGACCAGGGTGAAGCTTTCTTT. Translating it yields CASHPGVDQGEAFF.

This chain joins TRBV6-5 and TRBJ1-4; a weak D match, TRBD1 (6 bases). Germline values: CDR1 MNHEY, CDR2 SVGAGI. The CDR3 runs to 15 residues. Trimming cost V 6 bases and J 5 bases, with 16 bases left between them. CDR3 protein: CASRNSDSLNEKLFF. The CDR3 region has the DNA TGTGCCAGCAGAAACTCGGACAGCCTAAATGAAAAACTGTTTTTT.

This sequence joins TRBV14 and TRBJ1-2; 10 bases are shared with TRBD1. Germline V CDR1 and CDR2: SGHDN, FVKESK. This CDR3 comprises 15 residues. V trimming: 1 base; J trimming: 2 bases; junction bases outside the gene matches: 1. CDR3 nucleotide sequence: TGTGCCAGCAGCCAAGGGGGACAGGGGAACTATGGCTACACCTTC. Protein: CASSQGGQGNYGYTF.

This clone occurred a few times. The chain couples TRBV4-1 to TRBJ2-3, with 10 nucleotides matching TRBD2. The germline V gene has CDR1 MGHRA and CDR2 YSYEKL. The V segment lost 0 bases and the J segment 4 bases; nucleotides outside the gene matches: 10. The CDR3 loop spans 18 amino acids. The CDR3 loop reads CASSQDAPAGGTADTQYF. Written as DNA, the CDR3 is TGCGCCAGCAGCCAAGATGCCCCAGCGGGAGGGACGGCAGATACGCAGTATTTT.

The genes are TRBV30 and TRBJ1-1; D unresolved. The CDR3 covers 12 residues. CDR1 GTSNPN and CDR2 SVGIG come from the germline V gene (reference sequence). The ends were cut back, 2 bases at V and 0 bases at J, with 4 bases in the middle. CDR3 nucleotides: TGTGCCTGGAGTACATTGAACACTGAAGCTTTCTTT. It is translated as CAWSTLNTEAFF.

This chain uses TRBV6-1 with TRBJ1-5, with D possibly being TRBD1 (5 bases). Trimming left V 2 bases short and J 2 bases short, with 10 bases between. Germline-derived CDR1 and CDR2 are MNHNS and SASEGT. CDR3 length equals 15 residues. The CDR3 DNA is TGTGCCAGCAGTGAATCCCCCAGGGGCAATCAGCCCCAGCATTTT. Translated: CASSESPRGNQPQHF.